This TCR beta chain stems from a study of beta chain features in type 1 diabetes. Study-level points and caveats: Reduced insertions and increased deletions marked VDJ junctions in type 1 diabetes patients. PCR might favor shorter templates, equally in patients and controls.

The sequenced template was cDNA made from the entire isolated RNA. An average roughly 3.6 million reads came from naive, central memory and regulatory T cell samples. Clones were read by immunoSEQ multiplex PCR, and TCRdb kept only the in-frame ones, dropping some. The data contain about 620,000 clones, about 14% of them singletons. With regard to this clone: The antigen is undetermined.

The CDR3 sequence is 14 residues long. V trimming: 2 bases; J trimming: 15 bases; junction bases outside the gene matches: 8. CDR1 is MNHEY and CDR2 is SMNVEV in the germline V gene (reference sequence). The material sequenced was naive CD4+ T cells from blood. The V and J genes are TRBV27 and TRBJ2-1; 12 nucleotides align to TRBD2. This TCR derives from a man younger than 35 in good health. The CDR3 DNA sequence: TGTGCCAGCAGTTTACCTACTAGCGGGGGGAAGATGTTCTTC. It codes for CASSLPTSGGKMFF.